Listed below are T cell receptor beta chains from one sample, sequenced in a study of blood T cell repertoires in COVID-19. Using immunoSEQ multiplex PCR, the repertoire was profiled, and TCRdb retains in-frame clones only, with some absent. The sample has 300,000 or so clones, approximately 80% seen once. The sequencing sample was made of peripheral blood. The receptor set was obtained from a woman aged 45-65 years with active or convalescent COVID-19. Both conserved end residues are part of each CDR3. Fields, in order: V gene, J gene, clone size, D gene, CDR3 protein, CDR3 DNA. A D gene is named only where the DNA matches it firmly. The size field is filled for only some rows; it gives once, few, many or a size class.

>TRBV5-1|TRBJ2-5|-|TRBD2
CASSLVGGLAGFQETQYF
TGCGCCAGCAGCTTAGTTGGGGGACTAGCGGGGTTCCAAGAGACCCAGTACTTC
>TRBV15|TRBJ2-7|-|TRBD1
CATSRTGNSYEQYF
TGTGCCACCAGCAGGACAGGGAATTCCTACGAGCAGTACTTC
>TRBV6-2/TRBV6-3|TRBJ1-1|-|-
CASSYEQVGNTEAFF
TGTGCCAGCAGTTATGAGCAGGTTGGGAACACTGAAGCTTTCTTT
>TRBV19|TRBJ2-3|-|TRBD1
CASGTGGALYGQYF
TGTGCCAGCGGGACAGGGGGTGCCTTGTACGGGCAGTATTTT
>TRBV5-1|TRBJ1-1|few|-
CASSLEGQRNTEAFF
TGCGCCAGCAGCTTGGAGGGACAACGGAACACTGAAGCTTTCTTT
>TRBV27|TRBJ2-1|-|TRBD2
CASSSPGASGTDEQFF
TGTGCCAGCAGTTCCCCGGGGGCTAGCGGGACCGATGAGCAGTTCTTC
>TRBV12-5|TRBJ2-3|-|-
CASGSYLTDTQYF
TGTGCTAGTGGTTCCTACCTCACCGATACGCAGTATTTT
>TRBV3-1/TRBV3-2|TRBJ2-7|-|TRBD1
CASSRSQGSYEQYF
TGTGCCAGCAGCCGGTCACAGGGGTCCTACGAGCAGTACTTC
>TRBV3-1/TRBV3-2|TRBJ2-7|many|TRBD2
CASSQTTSGGYEQYF
TGTGCCAGCAGCCAAACGACTAGCGGGGGCTACGAGCAGTACTTC
>TRBV10-2|TRBJ2-7|-|TRBD2
CASSDIAGLLWYF
TGCGCCAGCAGTGATATAGCGGGGTTGCTTTGGTACTTC
>TRBV11-2|TRBJ1-3|-|-
CASRSPGRRGGNTIYF
TGTGCCAGCAGATCCCCGGGGCGCAGGGGTGGAAACACCATATATTTT
>TRBV9|TRBJ2-7|-|TRBD1
CASSPSTGVYEQYF
TGTGCCAGCAGCCCTTCGACAGGGGTCTACGAGCAGTACTTC
>TRBV7-9|TRBJ1-3|once|-
CASSFSGRWNTIYF
TGTGCCAGCAGCTTTTCAGGGCGGTGGAACACCATATATTTT